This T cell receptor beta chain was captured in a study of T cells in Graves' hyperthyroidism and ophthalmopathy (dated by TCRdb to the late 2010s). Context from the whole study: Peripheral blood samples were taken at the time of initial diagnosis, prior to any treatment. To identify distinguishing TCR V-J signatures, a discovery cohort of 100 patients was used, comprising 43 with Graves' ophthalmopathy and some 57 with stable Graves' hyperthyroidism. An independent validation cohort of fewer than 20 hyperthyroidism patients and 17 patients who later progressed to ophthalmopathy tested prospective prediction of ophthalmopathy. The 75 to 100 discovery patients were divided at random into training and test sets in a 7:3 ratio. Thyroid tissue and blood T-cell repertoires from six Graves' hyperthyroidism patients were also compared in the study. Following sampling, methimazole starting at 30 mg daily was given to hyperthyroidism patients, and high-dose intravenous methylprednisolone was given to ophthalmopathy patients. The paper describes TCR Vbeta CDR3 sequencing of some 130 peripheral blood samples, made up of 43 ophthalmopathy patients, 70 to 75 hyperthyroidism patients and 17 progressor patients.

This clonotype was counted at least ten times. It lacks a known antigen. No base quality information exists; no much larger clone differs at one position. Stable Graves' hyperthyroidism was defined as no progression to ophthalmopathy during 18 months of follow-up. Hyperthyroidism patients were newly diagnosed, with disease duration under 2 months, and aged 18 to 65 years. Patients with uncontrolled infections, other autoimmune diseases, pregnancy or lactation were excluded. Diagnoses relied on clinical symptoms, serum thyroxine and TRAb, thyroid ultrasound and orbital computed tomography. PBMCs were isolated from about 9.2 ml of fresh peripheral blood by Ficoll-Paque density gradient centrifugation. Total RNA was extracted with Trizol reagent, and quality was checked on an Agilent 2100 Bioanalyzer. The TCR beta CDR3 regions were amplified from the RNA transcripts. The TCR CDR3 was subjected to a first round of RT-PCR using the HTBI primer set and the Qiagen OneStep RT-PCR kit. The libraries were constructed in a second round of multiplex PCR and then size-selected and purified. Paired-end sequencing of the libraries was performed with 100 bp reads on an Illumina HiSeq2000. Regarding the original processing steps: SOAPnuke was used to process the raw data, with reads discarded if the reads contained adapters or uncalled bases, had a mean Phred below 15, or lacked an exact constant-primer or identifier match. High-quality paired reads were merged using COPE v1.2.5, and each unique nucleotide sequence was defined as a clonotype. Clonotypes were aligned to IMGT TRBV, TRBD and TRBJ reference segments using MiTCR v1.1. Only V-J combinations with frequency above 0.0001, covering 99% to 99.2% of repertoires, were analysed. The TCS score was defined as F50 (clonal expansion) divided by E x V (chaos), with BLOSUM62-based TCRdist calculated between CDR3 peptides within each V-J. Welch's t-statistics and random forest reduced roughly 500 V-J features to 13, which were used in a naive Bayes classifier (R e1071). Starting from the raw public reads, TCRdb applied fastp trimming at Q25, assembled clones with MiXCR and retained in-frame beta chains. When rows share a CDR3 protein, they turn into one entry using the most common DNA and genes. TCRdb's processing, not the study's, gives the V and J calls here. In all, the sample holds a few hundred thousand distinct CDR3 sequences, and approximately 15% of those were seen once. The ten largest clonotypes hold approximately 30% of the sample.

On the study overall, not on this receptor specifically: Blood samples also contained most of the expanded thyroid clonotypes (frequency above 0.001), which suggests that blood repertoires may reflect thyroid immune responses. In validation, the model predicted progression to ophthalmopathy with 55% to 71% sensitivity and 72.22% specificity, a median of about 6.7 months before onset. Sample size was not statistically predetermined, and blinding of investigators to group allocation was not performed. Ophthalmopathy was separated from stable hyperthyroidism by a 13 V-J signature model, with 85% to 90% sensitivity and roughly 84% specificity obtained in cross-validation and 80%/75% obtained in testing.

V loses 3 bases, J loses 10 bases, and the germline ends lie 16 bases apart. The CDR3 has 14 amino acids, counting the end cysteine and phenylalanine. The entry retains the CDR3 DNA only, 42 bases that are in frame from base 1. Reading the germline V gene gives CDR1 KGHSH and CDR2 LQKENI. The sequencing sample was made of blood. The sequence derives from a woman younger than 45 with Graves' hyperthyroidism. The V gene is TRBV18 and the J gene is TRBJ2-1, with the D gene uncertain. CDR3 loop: CASSPTPSPKEQFF. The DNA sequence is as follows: TGTGCCAGCTCACCGACCCCTAGTCCGAAGGAGCAGTTCTTC.